This T cell receptor (beta chain) emerged from a study of breast tumors, draining lymph nodes, adjacent tissues listed by TCRdb under 2016. About the study as a whole: Breast cancer patients provided tumor, adjacent nontumor tissue and axillary lymph nodes, and the study compared the TCR beta repertoires across these three sources. In human breast cancer, the study set out to evaluate how tumor, surrounding tissue and draining lymph node repertoires relate to one another and whether T cells may move between these sites. General findings and caveats noted by the study authors: The study presented the conclusion that tumor T cells originate in lymph nodes as consistent with a hypothesis, not as something directly demonstrated. The data were considered consistent with most tumor T cells being derived from the lymph node and subsequently expanding within tumor tissue. Tumors showed preferential V and J gene usage, and their T-cell repertoire diversity fell below that of lymph nodes yet above that of nontumor tissue. Tumor and nontumor tissue repertoires were significantly more similar in luminal-like than in basal-like breast cancer.

Sequencer: Illumina HiSeq 2000. TCR beta chain libraries were generated through multiplex PCR amplification. High-throughput sequencing was used to analyze the amplified TCR beta chain products. TCRdb reprocessed the public reads (quality trimming at Q25 with fastp, clone calling with MiXCR) and kept in-frame beta chains. One record per CDR3 amino acid sequence lists the most common genes and DNA. The sample profile shows some 140,000 distinct CDR3 sequences; 21% of them were found once. The top ten clonotypes cover 2% to 2.5% of the sample. V is reduced by 3 bases and J by 2 bases, leaving a spacing of 5 bases between them. CDR1 and CDR2 (LNHNV, YYDKDF) derive from the germline V gene (reference sequence). The CDR3, from cysteine to phenylalanine, totals 14 residues. The CDR3 DNA has 42 bases and is translated from base 1. The axillary draining lymph nodes of breast cancer patients were the source of the lymph node samples.

In this sample, this clonotype turned up many times. Its antigen target is currently unknown. The record has no base qualities; no much larger clone is one base away. The rearrangement joined TRBV15 to TRBJ2-6, with the D gene uncertain. The clonotype originates from a female donor with breast cancer. Some clones in this sample may be carry-over from other donors' samples. The sample was axillary lymph node tissue. The base sequence is TGTGCCACCAGCAGGGCGGCTGGGGCCAACGTCCTGACTTTC. This encodes CATSRAAGANVLTF. The full variable domain, completed from the reference TRBV15 and TRBJ2-6 proteins outside the CDR3, reads DAMVIQNPRYQVTQFGKPVTLSCSQTLNHNVMYWYQQKSSQAPKLLFHYYDKDFNNEADTPDNFQSRRPNTSFCFLDIRSPGLGDTAMYLCATSRAAGANVLTFGAGSRLTVL.